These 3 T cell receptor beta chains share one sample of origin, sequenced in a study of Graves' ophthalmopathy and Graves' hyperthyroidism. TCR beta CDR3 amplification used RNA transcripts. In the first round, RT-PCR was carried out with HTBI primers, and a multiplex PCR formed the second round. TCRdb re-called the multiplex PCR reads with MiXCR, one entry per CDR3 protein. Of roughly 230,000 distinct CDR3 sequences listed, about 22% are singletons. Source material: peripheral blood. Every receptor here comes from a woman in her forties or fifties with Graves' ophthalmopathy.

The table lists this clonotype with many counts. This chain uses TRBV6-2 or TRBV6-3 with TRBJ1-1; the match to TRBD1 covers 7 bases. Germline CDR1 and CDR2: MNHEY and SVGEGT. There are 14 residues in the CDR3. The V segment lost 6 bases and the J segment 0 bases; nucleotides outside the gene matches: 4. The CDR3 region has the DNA TGTGCCAGCAGCAAGACAGGGATGAACACTGAAGCTTTCTTT. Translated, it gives CASSKTGMNTEAFF.

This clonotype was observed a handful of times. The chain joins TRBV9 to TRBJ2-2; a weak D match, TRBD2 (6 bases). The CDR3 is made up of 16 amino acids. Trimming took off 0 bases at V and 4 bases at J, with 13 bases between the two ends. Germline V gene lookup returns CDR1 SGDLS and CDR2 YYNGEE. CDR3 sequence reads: CASSVATQEGTGELFF. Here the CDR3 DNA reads TGTGCCAGCAGCGTAGCTACACAGGAGGGCACCGGGGAGCTGTTTTTT.

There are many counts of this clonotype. CDR3 coding DNA: TGTGCCAGCAGCCCCAGGGGACAGCGAGATTATGGCTACACCTTC. It is translated as CASSPRGQRDYGYTF. This chain uses TRBV3-1 with TRBJ1-2, with TRBD1 matching over 7 bases. Germline V gene sequence: CDR1 LGHDT, CDR2 YNNKEL (reference sequence). Trimming removed 4 bases from V and 5 bases from J; junction bases left unmatched: 10. This CDR3 has 15 amino acids.